These 22 T cell receptor beta chains were all obtained from the same sample, sequenced in a study of blood T cell repertoires in COVID-19. The assay was immunoSEQ multiplex PCR, and TCRdb's table has in-frame clones only and misses some. There are about 350,000 clones in the sample; approximately 89% occur only once, and 3.9% lies in the top ten. Sequencing input: peripheral blood. The receptors derive from a woman in her sixties or seventies with COVID-19, enrolled during active disease.

The J gene is TRBJ1-2, the V gene TRBV3-1 (or the pseudogene TRBV3-2); D perhaps matches TRBD1 (6 bases). The V end lost 5 bases, the J end lost 7 bases, and 17 bases lay between the germline ends. This CDR3 is 14 amino acids long. Germline CDR1 and CDR2: LGHDT and YNNKEL (reference sequence). This chain's CDR3 is CASSSSMGAGGYTF. For the CDR3, the DNA is TGTGCCAGCAGCTCGTCGATGGGGGCGGGTGGCTACACCTTC.

The chain recombines TRBV7-9 with TRBJ2-7, with TRBD1 identical over 8 bases. Germline V gene lookup returns CDR1 SEHNR and CDR2 FQNEAQ (reference sequence). J gave up 2 bases and V 3 bases, and 6 bases lay outside the gene matches. CDR3 size: 15 residues. CDR3 protein: CASSFSQGATYEQYF. CDR3 nucleotide sequence: TGTGCCAGCAGCTTCAGCCAGGGGGCCACCTACGAGCAGTACTTC.

This clone was recorded once. The rearrangement uses TRBV28 and TRBJ1-4; D is unclear. Germline CDR1 and CDR2: MDHEN and SYDVKM. The V end lost 5 bases, the J end lost 1 base, and 11 bases lay between the germline ends. There are 15 residues in the CDR3. The chain's CDR3 is CASSTSRVTNEKLFF. The DNA of the CDR3 is TGTGCCAGCAGTACCTCGAGGGTAACTAATGAAAAACTGTTTTTT.

As to this clone: Other DNA sequences from this sample encode an identical CDR3 as well. This chain joins TRBV6-5 and TRBJ2-7; 14 bases are shared with TRBD2. Losses at the gene ends were 7 bases for V and 4 bases for J; bases not matched to a gene: 3. CDR1 MNHEY and CDR2 SVGAGI come from the germline V gene. This CDR3 contains 14 residues. CDR3 nucleotide sequence: TGTGCCAGCATAAGGACTAGCGGGGGGTACGAGCAGTACTTC. Protein sequence: CASIRTSGGYEQYF.

V is TRBV18 and J is TRBJ1-1; 10 bases are shared with TRBD1. From germline, CDR1 is KGHSH and CDR2 LQKENI. This CDR3 is 17 amino acids long. Trimming took 3 bases from V and 0 from J; bases not matched to a gene: 7. CDR3 residues: CASSPYLDRGLNTEAFF. CDR3 in DNA: TGTGCCAGCTCACCCTATCTGGACAGGGGGTTGAACACTGAAGCTTTCTTT.

This clone showed up just a few times. The chain links TRBV2 to TRBJ1-5; TRBD1 matches 8 bases. Germline assignment: CDR1 SNHLY and CDR2 FYNNEI. CDR3 length equals 13 residues. The V and J ends lost 8 bases and 2 bases, in that order; junction bases with no gene match: 2. The DNA of the CDR3 is TGTGCCAGCGGACAGGGAGGCAATCAGCCCCAGCATTTT. This translates into CASGQGGNQPQHF. Filled out from reference TRBV2 and TRBJ1-5, the complete variable domain reads EPEVTQTPSHQVTQMGQEVILRCVPISNHLYFYWYRQILGQKVEFLVSFYNNEISEKSEIFDDQFSVERPDGSNFTLKIRSTKLEDSAMYFCASGQGGNQPQHFGDGTRLSIL.

The genes are TRBV30 and TRBJ1-3; 10 nucleotides align to TRBD1. From germline, CDR1 is GTSNPN and CDR2 SVGIG (reference sequence). The trim removed 5 bases at V and 4 bases at J, leaving 2 bases unmatched. The CDR3 is made up of 13 amino acids. CDR3 region: CAWGTGEGNTIYF. CDR3 nucleotides: TGTGCCTGGGGGACAGGGGAAGGAAACACCATATATTTT.

The CDR3 nucleotides are TGTGCCAGCAACCAAGAAAAGGACTCCACCTACAATGAGCAGTTCTTC. Amino acid sequence: CASNQEKDSTYNEQFF. J is TRBJ2-1 and V is TRBV5-6; maybe TRBD2 (5 bases). Germline CDR1 SGHDT, CDR2 YYEEEE. This CDR3 spans 16 amino acids. With 6 bases removed from V and 2 bases from J, the gap between germline ends came to 18 bases.

The chain has TRBV19 and TRBJ2-3; tentative D call: TRBD1 (6 bases). This CDR3 has 15 amino acids. Germline CDR1 LNHDA, CDR2 SQIVND (reference sequence). The ends were cut back, 5 bases at V and 0 bases at J, with 12 bases in the middle. DNA for the CDR3: TGTGCCAGTAGTCTTCAGAGGGGGAGCACAGATACGCAGTATTTT. It encodes CASSLQRGSTDTQYF.

This clone has only a few counts. The gene calls are TRBV5-5 and TRBJ1-1; D is unresolved. CDR3 length: 13 amino acids. CDR1 and CDR2 (germline): SGHKS, YYEKEE (reference sequence). Trimming removed 0 bases from V and 1 base from J, with 4 bases in between. The CDR3 here is CASSLGENTEAFF. DNA of the CDR3: TGTGCCAGCAGCTTGGGAGAGAACACTGAAGCTTTCTTT.

V is TRBV5-1 and J is TRBJ1-2; perhaps TRBD1 as D (5 bases). Trimming stripped 1 base from V and 2 bases from J, with 9 bases between. The CDR3 length is 14 residues. CDR1 and CDR2 (germline): SGHRS, YFSETQ. The CDR3 loop is CASSLPDKNYGYTF. The CDR3 DNA follows: TGCGCCAGCAGCTTGCCGGACAAGAACTATGGCTACACCTTC.

The chain links TRBV7-9 to TRBJ2-7; tentatively, D is TRBD1 (5 bases). CDR1 is SEHNR and CDR2 is FQNEAQ in the germline V gene (reference sequence). This CDR3 spans 13 amino acids. Trimming took 5 bases from V and 5 from J, leaving 13 bases between them. The CDR3 DNA reads as TGTGCCAGCAGCCGACAGTCCCGGGACGAGCAGTACTTC. Encoded protein: CASSRQSRDEQYF.

This clone occurred a few times. V gene TRBV5-8 combines with J gene TRBJ1-1; the match to TRBD1 covers 10 bases. Unmatched junction bases numbered 6, after V lost 4 bases and J lost 0 bases. The CDR3 is 16 amino acids. Germline assignment: CDR1 SGHTS and CDR2 YDEGEE. CDR3 sequence: CASSPKGQGMNTEAFF. The CDR3 DNA reads TGTGCCAGCAGCCCTAAGGGACAGGGGATGAACACTGAAGCTTTCTTT.

The chain combines TRBV28 with TRBJ2-4; 9 bases agree with TRBD1. Germline CDR1 is MDHEN and CDR2 is SYDVKM. Trimming took 2 bases from V and 1 from J; bases not matched to a gene: 9. The CDR3 consists of 18 residues. CDR3 in amino acids: CASSLLGTGPVAKNIQYF. Written as DNA, the CDR3 is TGTGCCAGCAGTTTACTAGGGACAGGGCCCGTCGCCAAAAACATTCAGTACTTC. The whole variable domain, remainder taken from reference TRBV28 and TRBJ2-4, is DVKVTQSSRYLVKRTGEKVFLECVQDMDHENMFWYRQDPGLGLRLIYFSYDVKMKEKGDIPEGYSVSREKKERFSLILESASTNQTSMYLCASSLLGTGPVAKNIQYFGAGTRLSVL.

The gene calls are TRBV27 and TRBJ1-2, with D hard to call. In germline, CDR1 is MNHEY, CDR2 SMNVEV (reference sequence). V dropped 6 bases and J dropped 2 bases, with 10 bases sitting between them. The CDR3 runs 13 residues. The CDR3 is CASRGGVNYGYTF. Here the CDR3 DNA reads TGTGCCAGCAGGGGAGGAGTAAACTATGGCTACACCTTC.

This chain connects TRBV29-1 to TRBJ1-2, with D uncertain. CDR3 length: 11 residues. Germline V gives CDR1 SQVTM, CDR2 ANQGSEA. Between the trimmed V and J ends, which lost 1 base and 6 bases, there was a span of 6 bases. CDR3 nucleotide sequence: TGCAGCGTTGAAGTCTTCGATGGCTACACCTTC. Its protein is CSVEVFDGYTF.

V is TRBV2 and J is TRBJ2-7; 7 positions agree with TRBD2. This CDR3 region has 15 residues. CDR1 SNHLY and CDR2 FYNNEI come from the germline V gene. After removal of 2 bases from V and 6 bases from J, the junction contained 10 bases not matched to a gene. The CDR3 region is CASSEHGLAAGEQYF. CDR3 bases: TGTGCCAGCAGTGAACACGGGCTAGCGGCCGGCGAGCAGTACTTC.

The rearrangement uses TRBV24-1 and TRBJ1-5; TRBD1 is a possible D gene (6 bases). CDR3 length: 15 residues. Trimming left V 4 bases short and J 0 bases short, with 9 bases between. Germline assignment: CDR1 KGHDR and CDR2 SFDVKD. This chain's CDR3 is CATSESDSSNQPQHF. The CDR3 region has the DNA TGTGCCACCAGTGAATCGGACAGTAGCAATCAGCCCCAGCATTTT.

The chain is built from TRBV9 and TRBJ1-2, with D possibly matching TRBD1 (6 bases). The germline V and J ends were trimmed by 0 bases and 1 base, with 10 bases remaining between them. The CDR3 has 15 amino acids. The germline gives CDR1 SGDLS, CDR2 YYNGEE. The CDR3 DNA sequence: TGTGCCAGCAGCGTAGGTGGACAGATTAACTATGGCTACACCTTC. It yields the protein CASSVGGQINYGYTF.

The CDR3 DNA follows: TGTGCCAGCAGCGGGGTCGTGGGGACCCAGTACTTC. Residues: CASSGVVGTQYF. This chain connects TRBV6-5 to TRBJ2-5, with D possibly being TRBD2 (5 bases). Germline V gene data show CDR1 as MNHEY and CDR2 as SVGAGI. CDR3 length equals 12 residues. V lost 6 bases to trimming and J lost 7 bases, with 12 bases between them.

The rearrangement links TRBV6-5 to TRBJ1-1, with a possible D match to TRBD1 (6 bases). The CDR3 totals 13 residues. V lost 4 bases and J lost 7, with 13 bases in between. Looked up from germline, CDR1 is MNHEY and CDR2 is SVGAGI. DNA for the CDR3: TGTGCCAGCAGTTTGGCGGGGGCTGGTGAAGCTTTCTTT. It yields the protein CASSLAGAGEAFF.

The V and J genes are TRBV7-2 and TRBJ1-6; 8 bases fit TRBD1. The length of the CDR3 is 15 residues. V lost 5 bases to trimming and J lost 6 bases; unmatched junction nucleotides: 6. Germline V gene data show CDR1 as SGHTA and CDR2 as FQGNSA. The chain's CDR3 is CASSIGTGTNSPLHF. CDR3 in DNA: TGTGCCAGCAGCATCGGGACAGGTACTAATTCACCCCTCCACTTT.